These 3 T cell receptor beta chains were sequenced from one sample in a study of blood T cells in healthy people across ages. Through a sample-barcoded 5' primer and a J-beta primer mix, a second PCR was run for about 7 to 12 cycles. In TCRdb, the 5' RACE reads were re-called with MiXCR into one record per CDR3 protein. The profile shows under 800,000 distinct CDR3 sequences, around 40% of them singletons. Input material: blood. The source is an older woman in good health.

CDR3 nucleotides: TGTGCCAGCAGCTTAGGACTAGCGGGAGACACCGGGGAGCTGTTTTTT. It yields the protein CASSLGLAGDTGELFF. The chain links TRBV7-9 to TRBJ2-2; 12 nucleotides align to TRBD2. Losses at the gene ends were 1 base for V and 3 bases for J; bases not matched to a gene: 0. This CDR3 has 16 amino acids. Germline assignment: CDR1 SEHNR and CDR2 FQNEAQ (reference sequence).

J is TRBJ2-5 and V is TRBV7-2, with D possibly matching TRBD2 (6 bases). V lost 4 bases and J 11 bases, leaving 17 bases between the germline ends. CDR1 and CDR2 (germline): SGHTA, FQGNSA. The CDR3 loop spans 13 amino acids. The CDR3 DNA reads TGTGCCAGCAGCTGGATTAGCGGAAATGAGCAGTACTTC. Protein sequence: CASSWISGNEQYF.

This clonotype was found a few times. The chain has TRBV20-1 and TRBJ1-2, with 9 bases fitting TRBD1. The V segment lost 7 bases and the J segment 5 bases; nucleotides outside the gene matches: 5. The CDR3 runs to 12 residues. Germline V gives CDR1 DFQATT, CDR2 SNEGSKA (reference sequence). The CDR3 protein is CSERGQGYGYTF. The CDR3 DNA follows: TGCAGTGAAAGGGGACAGGGATATGGCTACACCTTC.